Reported below is one TCR beta chain. Its antigen target is currently unknown. Per-base quality was not reported, and no clone a single base away is much larger than it. Library prep was done by PCR. Sequencer: Illumina HiSeq 2500. To reduce PCR and sequencing biases, unique molecular identifiers were incorporated into the TCR beta cDNA libraries. Per 1 to 10 million input T cells, roughly 500,000 cDNA molecules were obtained, such that each molecule approximated one T cell. The same protocol used for the earlier healthy control dataset was applied to prepare and sequence the patient libraries. Samples belonging to the same batch were prepared together, multiplexed and sequenced on a shared HiSeq lane. The study's own analysis went as follows. Raw barcoded reads were processed with MIGEC, discarding single-read molecular identifier groups before consensus assembly and CDR3 extraction. Clonotype tables were post-analysed with VDJtools, and diversity was normalized by down-sampling all datasets to the smallest sample size. Repertoire overlap clustering matched CDR3 amino acid but not nucleotide sequences to correct batch-related cross-sample contamination. TCRdb's own reprocessing of the public reads used fastp at Q25 and MiXCR and kept productive beta chains. Each CDR3 protein gets just one entry, which takes the most common genes and DNA from the rows behind it. These V and J calls originate from TCRdb's pipeline instead of the authors' own analysis. The sample data list approximately 630,000 distinct CDR3 sequences, and over 45% of these were observed just once. The ten largest clonotypes hold approximately 10% of the sample.

Taken from cysteine to phenylalanine, the CDR3 has 14 residues. The entry retains the CDR3 DNA only, 42 bases that are in frame from base 1. Relative to germline, V is 1 base shorter and J is 2 bases shorter, with 8 bases between their ends. The source of the sample is a study of post-analysis software for immune sequencing data (dated by TCRdb to about 2015). About the investigation overall: Relapsing-remitting, secondary progressive and progressive-relapsing multiple sclerosis were recorded as disease courses, and subtype annotation was lacking for some patients. The patient repertoires were compared against approximately twelve previously published healthy control repertoires obtained from donors aged 6 to 25 years. A subset of samples was prepared in parallel using single-end sample barcoding, then pooled and co-amplified after Illumina adapter ligation. Overall results and qualifications from the work: Multiple sclerosis patients had significantly lower normalized Chao1 diversity than controls, a result that suggests substantial peripheral T-cell clonal expansion. When samples were clustered directly using the F measure, samples prepared in the same batch co-clustered strongly, which prompted a batch-effect correction. The control group was slightly older than the multiple sclerosis patient group. Patients showed significantly higher frequencies than controls for five TRBV segments, among them TRBV5-6, TRBV5-1 and TRBV20-1.

TCR beta repertoires were profiled from peripheral blood of over 10 young patients with multiple sclerosis to demonstrate the VDJtools post-analysis software. The multiple sclerosis patients were children and adolescents between roughly 6 and 16 years of age. Material for sequencing was blood. The source of this sequence is a girl aged 2-15 years with multiple sclerosis. Recombination connected TRBV6-7 to TRBJ2-5; the D call could be TRBD1 or TRBD2, with each sharing 5 bases. TRBV6-7 is placed among ORFs of uncertain function. CDR3 protein: CASSYFWGQETQYF. The nucleotides read TGTGCCAGCAGTTACTTCTGGGGGCAAGAGACCCAGTACTTC.